The 2 T cell receptor beta chains listed next were all sequenced from one sample in a study of blood T cells in healthy people across ages (dated by TCRdb to the mid-2010s). The library was obtained by 5' RACE. The sequencer listed for this sample is Illumina HiSeq 2500. A second PCR of roughly 6 to 11 cycles was performed with a sample-barcoded 5' primer and a J-beta primer mix. The public sequencing data were trimmed at Q25 with fastp and processed into clonotypes with MiXCR by TCRdb, which kept only in-frame beta chains. Under each unique CDR3 protein, matching rows form one entry showing the most common genes and DNA. The sample table shows 650,000 to 800,000 distinct CDR3 sequences, and 40% to 50% are seen once. About 21% of the sample goes to the ten largest clones. Sequenced material: blood. The receptor set was obtained from a man between 60 and 75 years old in good health.

CDR3 sequence reads: CASSPGQNIQYF. CDR3 in DNA: TGTGCCAGCTCACCGGGACAAAACATTCAGTACTTC. This chain uses TRBV18 with TRBJ2-7; D possibly uses TRBD1 or TRBD2 (5 bases each). The closer fit of TRBJ2-4 to the DNA end suggests the J call may be wrong. Germline V gives CDR1 KGHSH, CDR2 LQKENI. The CDR3 totals 12 residues.

A word on this clonotype: The junction does not match germline at one end; this may be a read error. The rearrangement uses TRBV16 and TRBJ2-7; D possibly uses TRBD1 or TRBD2 (5 bases each). CDR3 length: 13 amino acids. Germline CDR1 and CDR2: KGHSY and FQNENV. The CDR3 DNA sequence: TGTGCCAGCAGCCGGGACGGACCCTACGAGCAGGACTTC. It is translated as CASSRDGPYEQDF.